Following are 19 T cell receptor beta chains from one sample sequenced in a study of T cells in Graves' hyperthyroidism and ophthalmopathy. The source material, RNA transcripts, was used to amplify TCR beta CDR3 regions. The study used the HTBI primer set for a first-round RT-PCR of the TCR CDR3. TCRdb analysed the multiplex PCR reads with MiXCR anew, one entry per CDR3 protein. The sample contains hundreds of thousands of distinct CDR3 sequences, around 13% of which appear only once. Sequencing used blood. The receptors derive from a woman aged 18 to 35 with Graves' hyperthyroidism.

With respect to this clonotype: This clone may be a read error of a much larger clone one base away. CDR3 loop: CASSGTGPSYEQYF. The CDR3 coding sequence is TGTGCCAGCAGTGGGACAGGGCCCTCCTACGAGCAGTACTTC. The chain is built from TRBV2 and TRBJ2-7, with 8 bases that match TRBD1. The CDR3 consists of 14 residues. From germline, CDR1 is SNHLY and CDR2 FYNNEI. The V gene end was trimmed by 4 bases and the J gene end by 0 bases; junction bases not matched to a gene: 2.

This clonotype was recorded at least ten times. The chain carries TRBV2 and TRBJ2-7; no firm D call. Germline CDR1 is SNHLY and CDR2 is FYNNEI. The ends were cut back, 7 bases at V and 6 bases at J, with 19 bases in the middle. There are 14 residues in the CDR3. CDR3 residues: CASTGRLPPREQYF. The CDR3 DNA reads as TGTGCCAGCACCGGACGGCTGCCCCCGCGCGAGCAGTACTTC.

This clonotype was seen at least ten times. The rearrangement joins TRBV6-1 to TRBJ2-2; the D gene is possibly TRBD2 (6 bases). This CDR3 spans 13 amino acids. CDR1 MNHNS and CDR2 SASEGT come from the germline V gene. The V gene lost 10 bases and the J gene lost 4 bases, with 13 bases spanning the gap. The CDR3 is CAIIGGGTGELFF. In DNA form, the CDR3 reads TGTGCCATCATCGGGGGAGGCACCGGGGAGCTGTTTTTT.

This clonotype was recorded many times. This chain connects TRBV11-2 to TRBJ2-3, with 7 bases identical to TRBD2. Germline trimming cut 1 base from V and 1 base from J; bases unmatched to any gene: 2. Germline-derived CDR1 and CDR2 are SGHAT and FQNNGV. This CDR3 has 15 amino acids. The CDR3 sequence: CASSLGAGGTDTQYF. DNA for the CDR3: TGTGCCAGCAGCTTAGGTGCGGGAGGCACAGATACGCAGTATTTT.

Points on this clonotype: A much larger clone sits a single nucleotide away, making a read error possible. This CDR3 is CATSDRGQSSRNEQLF. CDR3 DNA sequence: TGTGCCACCAGTGATCGGGGACAGTCGTCCAGGAATGAGCAGCTCTTC. The chain carries TRBV24-1 and TRBJ2-1, with 7 bases that match TRBD1. This CDR3 has 16 residues. Germline V lookup: CDR1 KGHDR, CDR2 SFDVKD.

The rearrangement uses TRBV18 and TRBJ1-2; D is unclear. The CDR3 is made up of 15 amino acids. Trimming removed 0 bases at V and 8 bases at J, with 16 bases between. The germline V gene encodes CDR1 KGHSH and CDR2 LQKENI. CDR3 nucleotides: TGTGCCAGCTCACCACCCGGACCGCCACGGGGAGGCTACACCTTC. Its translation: CASSPPGPPRGGYTF.

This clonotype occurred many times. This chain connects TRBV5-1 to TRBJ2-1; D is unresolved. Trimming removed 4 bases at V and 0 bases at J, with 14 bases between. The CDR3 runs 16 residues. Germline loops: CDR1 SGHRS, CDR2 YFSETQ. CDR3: CASSPSFLSSYNEQFF. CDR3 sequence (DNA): TGCGCCAGCAGCCCTTCGTTCTTGAGCTCCTACAATGAGCAGTTCTTC.

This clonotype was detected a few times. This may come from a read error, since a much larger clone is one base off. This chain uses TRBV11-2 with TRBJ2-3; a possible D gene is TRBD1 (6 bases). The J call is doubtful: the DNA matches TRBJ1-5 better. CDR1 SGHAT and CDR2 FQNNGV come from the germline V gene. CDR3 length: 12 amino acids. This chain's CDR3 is CASGGAADTQHF. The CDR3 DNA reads TGTGCCAGCGGGGGGGCCGCAGATACGCAGCATTTT.

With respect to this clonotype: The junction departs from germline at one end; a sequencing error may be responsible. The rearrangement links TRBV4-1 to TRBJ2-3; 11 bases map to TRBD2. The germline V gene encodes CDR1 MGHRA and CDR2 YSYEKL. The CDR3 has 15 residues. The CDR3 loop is CASRLSGRGTDTQYF. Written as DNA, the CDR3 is TGTGCCAGCAGACTTAGCGGGAGGGGCACAGATACGCAGTATTTT.

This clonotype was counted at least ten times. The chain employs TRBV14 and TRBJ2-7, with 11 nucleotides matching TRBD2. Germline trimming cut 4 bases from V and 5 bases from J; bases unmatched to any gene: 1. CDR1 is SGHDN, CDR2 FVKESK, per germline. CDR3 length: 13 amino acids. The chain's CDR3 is CASSPLAGDEQYF. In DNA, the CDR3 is TGTGCCAGCAGCCCACTAGCGGGAGACGAGCAGTACTTC.

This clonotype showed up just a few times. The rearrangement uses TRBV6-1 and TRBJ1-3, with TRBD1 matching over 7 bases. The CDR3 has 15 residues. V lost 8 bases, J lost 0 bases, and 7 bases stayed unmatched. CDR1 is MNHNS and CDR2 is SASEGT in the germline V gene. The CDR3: CASGWGQSSGNTIYF. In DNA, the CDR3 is TGTGCCAGCGGGTGGGGACAGTCCTCTGGAAACACCATATATTTT.

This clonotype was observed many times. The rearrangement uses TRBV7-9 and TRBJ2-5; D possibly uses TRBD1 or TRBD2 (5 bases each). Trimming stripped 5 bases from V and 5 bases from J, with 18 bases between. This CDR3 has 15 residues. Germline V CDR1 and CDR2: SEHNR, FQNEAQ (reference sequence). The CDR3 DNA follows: TGTGCCAGCAGCCCGTACCTCCAGGGACGGGAGACCCAGTACTTC. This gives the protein CASSPYLQGRETQYF.

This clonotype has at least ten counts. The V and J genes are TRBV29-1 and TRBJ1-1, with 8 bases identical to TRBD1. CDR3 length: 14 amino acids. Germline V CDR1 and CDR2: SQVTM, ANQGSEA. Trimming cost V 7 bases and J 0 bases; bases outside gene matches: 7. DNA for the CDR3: TGCAGCGGGGAGACAGGGGCTATGAACACTGAAGCTTTCTTT. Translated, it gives CSGETGAMNTEAFF.

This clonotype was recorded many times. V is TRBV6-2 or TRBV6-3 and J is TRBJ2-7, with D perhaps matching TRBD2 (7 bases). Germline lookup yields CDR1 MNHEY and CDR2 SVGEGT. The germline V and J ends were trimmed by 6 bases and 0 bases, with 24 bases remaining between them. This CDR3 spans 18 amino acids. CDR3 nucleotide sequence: TGTGCCAGCAGAATCGGGGGGCTGGCGGGGGTTACCTCCTACGAGCAGTACTTC. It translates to CASRIGGLAGVTSYEQYF.

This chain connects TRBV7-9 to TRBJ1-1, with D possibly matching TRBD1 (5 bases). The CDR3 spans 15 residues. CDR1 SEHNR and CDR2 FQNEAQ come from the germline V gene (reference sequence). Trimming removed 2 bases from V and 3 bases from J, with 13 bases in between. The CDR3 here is CASSLRLAGDTEAFF. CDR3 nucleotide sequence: TGTGCCAGCAGCTTAAGATTGGCGGGGGACACTGAAGCTTTCTTT.

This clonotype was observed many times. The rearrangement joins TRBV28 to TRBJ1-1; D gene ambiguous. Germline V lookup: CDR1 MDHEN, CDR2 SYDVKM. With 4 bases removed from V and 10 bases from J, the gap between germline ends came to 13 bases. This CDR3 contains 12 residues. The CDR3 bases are TGTGCCAGCAGTTCATCCCCCCGGGGAGCTTTCTTT. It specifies CASSSSPRGAFF. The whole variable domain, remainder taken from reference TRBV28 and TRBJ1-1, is DVKVTQSSRYLVKRTGEKVFLECVQDMDHENMFWYRQDPGLGLRLIYFSYDVKMKEKGDIPEGYSVSREKKERFSLILESASTNQTSMYLCASSSSPRGAFFGQGTRLTVV.

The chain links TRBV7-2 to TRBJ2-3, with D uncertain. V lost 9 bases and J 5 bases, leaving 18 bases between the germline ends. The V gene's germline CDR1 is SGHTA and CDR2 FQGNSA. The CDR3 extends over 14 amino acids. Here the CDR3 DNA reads TGTGCCAGTAACTCGGCGCCCCACGGAGATACGCAGTATTTT. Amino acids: CASNSAPHGDTQYF.

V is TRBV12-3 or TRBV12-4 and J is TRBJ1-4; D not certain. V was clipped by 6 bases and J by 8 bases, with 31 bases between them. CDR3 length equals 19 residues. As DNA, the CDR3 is TGTGCCAGCAGACTATACCCACCGGGGAGGGAGGGTAGTCGGGAAAAACTGTTTTTT. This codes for CASRLYPPGREGSREKLFF.

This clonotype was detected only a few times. This CDR3 is CASSLGDFQETQYF. The CDR3 DNA reads TGCGCCAGCAGCTTGGGGGACTTCCAAGAGACCCAGTACTTC. The chain couples TRBV5-1 to TRBJ2-5; a possible D gene is TRBD2 (6 bases). V gave up 0 bases and J gave up 1 base, with 7 bases separating them. The length of the CDR3 is 14 residues. Germline V gene sequence: CDR1 SGHRS, CDR2 YFSETQ.